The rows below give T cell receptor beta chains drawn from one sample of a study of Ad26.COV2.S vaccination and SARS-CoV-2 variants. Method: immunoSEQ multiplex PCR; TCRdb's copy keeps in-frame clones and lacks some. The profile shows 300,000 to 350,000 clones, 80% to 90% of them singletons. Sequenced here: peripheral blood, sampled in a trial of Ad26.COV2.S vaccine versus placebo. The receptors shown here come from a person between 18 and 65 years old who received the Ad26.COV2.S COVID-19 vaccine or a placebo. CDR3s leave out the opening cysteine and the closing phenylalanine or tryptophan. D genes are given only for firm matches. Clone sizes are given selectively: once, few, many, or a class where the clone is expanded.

CDR3 protein: ASSFGYLNEQF; J gene: TRBJ2-1; clone size: .; V gene: TRBV27; D gene: .
CDR3 protein: SVWTGMNTGELF; J gene: TRBJ2-2; clone size: .; V gene: TRBV29-1; D gene: TRBD1
CDR3 protein: SVKTGGSNEKLF; J gene: TRBJ1-4; clone size: .; V gene: TRBV29-1; D gene: TRBD1
CDR3 protein: ASSPEAF; J gene: TRBJ1-1; clone size: .; V gene: TRBV27; D gene: .
CDR3 protein: ASSIGDGGSYEQF; J gene: TRBJ2-1; clone size: once; V gene: TRBV7-8; D gene: .
CDR3 protein: ASTPQGARYEQY; J gene: TRBJ2-7; clone size: .; V gene: TRBV6-6; D gene: .
CDR3 protein: ASSIRGVEDEKLF; J gene: TRBJ1-4; clone size: .; V gene: TRBV19; D gene: .
CDR3 protein: ASGTGYGYT; J gene: TRBJ1-2; clone size: .; V gene: TRBV6-5; D gene: .
CDR3 protein: ASSPQVPNTEAF; J gene: TRBJ1-1; clone size: .; V gene: TRBV7-2; D gene: .
CDR3 protein: ASSLWENQPQH; J gene: TRBJ1-5; clone size: .; V gene: TRBV7-9; D gene: .
CDR3 protein: ASSLKWANYGYT; J gene: TRBJ1-2; clone size: once; V gene: TRBV11-2; D gene: .
CDR3 protein: ASRGRGVNHTDTQY; J gene: TRBJ2-3; clone size: .; V gene: TRBV5-5; D gene: .
CDR3 protein: ANLGTSGNQPQH; J gene: TRBJ1-5; clone size: .; V gene: TRBV9; D gene: .
CDR3 protein: ASRSPGQGNSYEQY; J gene: TRBJ2-7; clone size: .; V gene: TRBV11-2; D gene: TRBD1
CDR3 protein: ASSGGGEQY; J gene: TRBJ2-7; clone size: .; V gene: TRBV2; D gene: .
CDR3 protein: ASSLGLAGGSQY; J gene: TRBJ2-5; clone size: few; V gene: TRBV7-2; D gene: TRBD2
CDR3 protein: ASSLGQGNSYGYT; J gene: TRBJ1-2; clone size: .; V gene: TRBV6-6; D gene: TRBD1
CDR3 protein: ASSLRFGTKFTEAF; J gene: TRBJ1-1; clone size: many; V gene: TRBV11-2; D gene: .
CDR3 protein: ASSELPDGDTEAF; J gene: TRBJ1-1; clone size: once; V gene: TRBV9; D gene: .
CDR3 protein: AWSRTANTEAF; J gene: TRBJ1-1; clone size: .; V gene: TRBV30; D gene: .
CDR3 protein: ASNREGDKLF; J gene: TRBJ1-4; clone size: .; V gene: TRBV28; D gene: .
CDR3 protein: ASSLAPVWDYNSPLH; J gene: TRBJ1-6; clone size: once; V gene: TRBV7-7; D gene: .
CDR3 protein: ASSRDRNTEAF; J gene: TRBJ1-1; clone size: .; V gene: TRBV7-8; D gene: .
CDR3 protein: ASIQGLPGQFGSYEQY; J gene: TRBJ2-7; clone size: .; V gene: TRBV11-2; D gene: .
CDR3 protein: ASTAGIYGYT; J gene: TRBJ1-2; clone size: .; V gene: TRBV28; D gene: .
CDR3 protein: ASSDVTATMNTEAF; J gene: TRBJ1-1; clone size: .; V gene: TRBV6-1; D gene: .
CDR3 protein: ASRLTDSGANVLT; J gene: TRBJ2-6; clone size: .; V gene: TRBV5-1; D gene: .
CDR3 protein: ASKYKGTATYNEQF; J gene: TRBJ2-1; clone size: .; V gene: TRBV19; D gene: TRBD1
CDR3 protein: ASSEFGFYGYT; J gene: TRBJ1-2; clone size: .; V gene: TRBV10-1; D gene: .
CDR3 protein: ASSYSGQPQSYGYT; J gene: TRBJ1-2; clone size: once; V gene: TRBV6-6; D gene: .
CDR3 protein: ASSQMTGGIYGYT; J gene: TRBJ1-2; clone size: .; V gene: TRBV6-2/TRBV6-3; D gene: TRBD1
CDR3 protein: ASSLWVLGTGELF; J gene: TRBJ2-2; clone size: once; V gene: TRBV28; D gene: .
CDR3 protein: ASSFITSTDTQY; J gene: TRBJ2-3; clone size: .; V gene: TRBV3-1/TRBV3-2; D gene: .
CDR3 protein: ASSGRGGENIQY; J gene: TRBJ2-4; clone size: .; V gene: TRBV7-8; D gene: .
CDR3 protein: ASKEVEEQY; J gene: TRBJ2-7; clone size: .; V gene: TRBV2; D gene: .
CDR3 protein: ASSWGRDGYT; J gene: TRBJ1-2; clone size: .; V gene: TRBV5-8; D gene: .
CDR3 protein: SVATGAGETQY; J gene: TRBJ2-5; clone size: .; V gene: TRBV29-1; D gene: TRBD1
CDR3 protein: ASSRDSNQPQH; J gene: TRBJ1-5; clone size: once; V gene: TRBV9; D gene: .
CDR3 protein: ASSPPEGARGYT; J gene: TRBJ1-2; clone size: .; V gene: TRBV18; D gene: TRBD1
CDR3 protein: ASSITISSYEQY; J gene: TRBJ2-7; clone size: .; V gene: TRBV19; D gene: .
CDR3 protein: SASDGQGFNQPQH; J gene: TRBJ1-5; clone size: .; V gene: TRBV20-1; D gene: .
CDR3 protein: ASSLGGRQGETQY; J gene: TRBJ2-5; clone size: .; V gene: TRBV5-4; D gene: .
CDR3 protein: ASSQDGFAF; J gene: TRBJ1-1; clone size: .; V gene: TRBV14; D gene: .
CDR3 protein: ASSLNRHYGYT; J gene: TRBJ1-2; clone size: .; V gene: TRBV28; D gene: .
CDR3 protein: ASSTGTDYGYT; J gene: TRBJ1-2; clone size: once; V gene: TRBV12-3/TRBV12-4; D gene: TRBD1
CDR3 protein: ASSLRGRVNTEAF; J gene: TRBJ1-1; clone size: .; V gene: TRBV7-9; D gene: TRBD1
CDR3 protein: ASSVSTATGGYT; J gene: TRBJ1-2; clone size: .; V gene: TRBV19; D gene: .
CDR3 protein: ASSDSPAPSTDTQY; J gene: TRBJ2-3; clone size: .; V gene: TRBV6-4; D gene: .